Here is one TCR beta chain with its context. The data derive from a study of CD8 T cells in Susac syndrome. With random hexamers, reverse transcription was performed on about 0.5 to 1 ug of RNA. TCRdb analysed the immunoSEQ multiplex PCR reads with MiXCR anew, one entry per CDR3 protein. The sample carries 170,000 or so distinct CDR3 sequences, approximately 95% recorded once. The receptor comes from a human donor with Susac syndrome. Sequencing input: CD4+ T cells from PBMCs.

This chain's CDR3 is CASSQVPSVPRAGPYNEQFF. For the CDR3, the DNA is TGTGCCAGCAGCCAAGTCCCGTCCGTTCCCCGAGCGGGGCCTTACAATGAGCAGTTCTTC. The genes are TRBV14 and TRBJ2-1; 7 nucleotides match TRBD2. Germline V gene sequence: CDR1 SGHDN, CDR2 FVKESK. V trimming: 1 base; J trimming: 4 bases; junction bases outside the gene matches: 19. The CDR3 consists of 20 residues.